This T cell receptor (beta chain) was recovered during a study of response to subunit inactivated influenza vaccine. Overall study findings and caveats: Every seasonal influenza vaccination brings in few new T cells, the authors suggested.

This clonotype was seen at least ten times. No antigen is known for it. TCRdb re-called the RT-PCR reads with MiXCR, one entry per CDR3 protein. The data show 550,000 to 800,000 distinct CDR3 sequences, 15% to 19% seen once. V was shortened by 1 base and J by 8 bases, with 12 bases between the two germline ends. The length of the CDR3 is 14 residues. Germline-derived CDR1 and CDR2 are SGHTA and FQGNSA. This TCR was recovered from a man in his forties or fifties who received an inactivated influenza vaccine. The sample here was PBMCs from blood, taken approximately 13 days after vaccination. The chain links TRBV7-2 to TRBJ2-1; D is unresolved. As DNA, the CDR3 is TGTGCCAGCAGCTTAGTACCCAGGTTCGATGAGCAGTTCTTC. Amino acid sequence: CASSLVPRFDEQFF.